This T cell receptor (beta chain) was found in a study of CD8 T cells in Susac syndrome. On this clonotype itself: What it binds is unknown.

General study points: The study acknowledged a relatively small number of individuals in its TCR sequencing and HLA analysis.

The junction had 12 bases not matched to a gene; V was cut back by 4 bases and J by 3 bases. The CDR3 is 18 residues long. RNA was extracted with the RNeasy kit, and a quantity of roughly 0.5 to 1 ug was reverse transcribed using random hexamers. Amplification of TCR beta CDR3 by immunoSEQ multiplex PCR spanned 54 Vbeta and 13 Jbeta. TCRdb processed the immunoSEQ multiplex PCR reads anew with MiXCR; each CDR3 protein has one entry. This sample has over 130,000 distinct CDR3 sequences, with just under 95% found just once. Recently defined diagnostic criteria classed the Susac syndrome patients as definite or probable. Bulk CD8+ and CD4+ cells came from magnetic negative isolation; CD8+ TEMRA by FACS.

The TCR comes from a human donor with Susac syndrome. The chain combines TRBV23-1 with TRBJ2-3, with 11 bases fitting TRBD2. Being an ORF, TRBV23-1 has a function that is uncertain. Sequences were obtained from CD4+ T cells from PBMCs. CDR3 coding DNA: TGCGCCAGCAGTCGCGTCGCCGAACTAGCGGGAGCTACAGATACGCAGTATTTT. Its protein is CASSRVAELAGATDTQYF.